The 17 T cell receptor beta chains listed next were all sequenced from one sample in a study of T cell responses to AZD1222 COVID-19 vaccine. Generated by immunoSEQ multiplex PCR, the TCRdb table keeps only in-frame clones and is missing some. The sample carries tens of thousands of clones, over 60% recorded once. This specimen consisted of peripheral blood, obtained on day 0 of AZD1222 vaccination. The source of these receptors is an adult in good health.

The rearrangement uses TRBV10-1 and TRBJ1-2; D unclear. Germline CDR1 and CDR2: WNHNN and SYGVQD (reference sequence). This CDR3 contains 14 residues. V lost 3 bases and J 8 bases, leaving 16 bases between the germline ends. Here the CDR3 DNA reads TGCGCCAGCAGTGACTCCGGACTTAAGGGCGGCTACACCTTC. Encoded protein: CASSDSGLKGGYTF.

The V and J genes are TRBV29-1 and TRBJ1-4, with 7 bases aligning to TRBD1. Germline-derived CDR1 and CDR2 are SQVTM and ANQGSEA. The V and J ends lost 7 bases and 7 bases, in that order; junction bases with no gene match: 9. This CDR3 contains 13 residues. Here the CDR3 reads CSGRTGQGEKLFF. The DNA of the CDR3 is TGCAGCGGAAGGACAGGCCAGGGTGAAAAACTGTTTTTT.

This clone is termed medium-sized. The J gene is TRBJ2-7, the V gene TRBV28; D remains ambiguous. CDR3 length: 12 residues. Germline V gives CDR1 MDHEN, CDR2 SYDVKM. V was trimmed by 6 bases and J by 5 bases, leaving 11 bases between them. The CDR3, as DNA: TGTGCCAGCAGCCCCGGGCCCCACGAGCAGTACGTC. It specifies CASSPGPHEQYV.

This clone has only a few counts. V gene TRBV19 combines with J gene TRBJ1-2, with 9 bases fitting TRBD1. The V gene end was trimmed by 5 bases and the J gene end by 4 bases; junction bases not matched to a gene: 2. CDR3 length: 13 residues. CDR1 LNHDA and CDR2 SQIVND come from the germline V gene (reference sequence). CDR3 sequence: CASSLQGAYGYTF. The CDR3 nucleotides are TGTGCCAGTAGTCTACAGGGGGCCTATGGCTACACCTTC.

The V and J genes are TRBV7-9 and TRBJ1-6; D gene ambiguous. The CDR3 has 15 amino acids. The V gene's germline CDR1 is SEHNR and CDR2 FQNEAQ (reference sequence). Trimming removed 2 bases at V and 7 bases at J, with 12 bases between. The CDR3 is CASSLLASGNSPLHF. In DNA form, the CDR3 reads TGTGCCAGCAGCTTATTGGCGTCGGGAAATTCACCCCTCCACTTT. The full variable domain, with the rest looked up from reference TRBV7-9 and TRBJ1-6, is DTGVSQNPRHKITKRGQNVTFRCDPISEHNRLYWYRQTLGQGPEFLTYFQNEAQLEKSRLLSDRFSAERPKGSFSTLEIQRTEQGDSAMYLCASSLLASGNSPLHFGNGTRLTVT.

The chain couples TRBV5-6 to TRBJ2-3, with D hard to call. The CDR3 consists of 17 residues. The germline V gene has CDR1 SGHDT and CDR2 YYEEEE. V was shortened by 0 bases and J by 2 bases, with 16 bases between the two germline ends. As DNA, the CDR3 is TGTGCCAGCAGCTTGGAAGGCCAGCCACGGCTCACAGATACGCAGTATTTT. Residues: CASSLEGQPRLTDTQYF.

This clone was recorded once. V usage is TRBV9 and J usage is TRBJ2-5; D might be TRBD1 (5 bases). The germline V gene encodes CDR1 SGDLS and CDR2 YYNGEE. Deletions cut 0 bases from V and 4 bases from J, with 10 bases between. There are 14 residues in the CDR3. CDR3: CASSVGAGIETQYF. CDR3 sequence (DNA): TGTGCCAGCAGCGTAGGGGCAGGGATAGAGACCCAGTACTTC. The variable domain in full, with the rest retrieved from reference TRBV9 and TRBJ2-5, is DSGVTQTPKHLITATGQRVTLRCSPRSGDLSVYWYQQSLDQGLQFLIQYYNGEERAKGNILERFSAQQFPDLHSELNLSSLELGDSALYFCASSVGAGIETQYFGPGTRLLVL.

The V call is TRBV15, the J call TRBJ2-7; TRBD2 aligns across 7 bases. CDR3 size: 14 residues. V lost 8 bases to trimming and J lost 0 bases; unmatched junction nucleotides: 7. Per the germline V gene, CDR1 is LNHNV and CDR2 is YYDKDF (reference sequence). The CDR3 region is CATARGGSSYEQYF. The CDR3 DNA sequence: TGTGCCACCGCCCGGGGAGGGAGCTCCTACGAGCAGTACTTC.

This clone is medium-sized within its sample. This chain links TRBV7-6 with TRBJ2-5; 8 bases map to TRBD2. V dropped 3 bases and J dropped 0; count of bases not matched to a gene: 3. The CDR3 has 15 residues. Germline assignment: CDR1 SGHVS and CDR2 FNYEAQ. This CDR3 reads CASSFSGMYQETQYF. The CDR3 nucleotides read TGTGCCAGCAGCTTTAGCGGGATGTACCAAGAGACCCAGTACTTC. Full variable domain (remainder filled in from reference TRBV7-6 and TRBJ2-5): GAGVSQSPRYKVTKRGQDVALRCDPISGHVSLYWYRQALGQGPEFLTYFNYEAQQDKSGLPNDRFSAERPEGSISTLTIQRTEQRDSAMYRCASSFSGMYQETQYFGPGTRLLVL.

The V call is TRBV21-1, the J call TRBJ2-2; the table's D call TRBD2 went unverified against the DNA. TRBV21-1 constitutes a pseudogene. There are 20 residues in the CDR3. This CDR3 reads CASSKTISYESSGHTGELFF. The CDR3 DNA is TGTGCCAGCAGCAAAACTATAAGTTACGAGTCTAGCGGACACACCGGGGAGCTGTTTTTT.

The chain has TRBV14 and TRBJ2-5; D is unresolved. CDR3 length: 14 amino acids. With 1 base removed from V and 7 bases from J, the gap between germline ends came to 13 bases. Germline assignment: CDR1 SGHDN and CDR2 FVKESK. CDR3 bases: TGTGCCAGCAGCCAAGGCACAGCTCGTTGGACCCAGTACTTC. It codes for CASSQGTARWTQYF.

This clone was observed once. The V call is TRBV6-2 or TRBV6-3, the J call TRBJ2-1; 9 bases align to TRBD2. The CDR3 runs to 13 residues. Germline V lookup: CDR1 MNHEY, CDR2 SVGEGT. The V and J ends lost 2 bases and 8 bases, in that order; junction bases with no gene match: 1. CDR3 nucleotides: TGTGCCAGCAGTTACCTAGCGGGACATGAGCAGTTCTTC. Protein: CASSYLAGHEQFF.

The V and J genes are TRBV12-5 and TRBJ2-2; D uncertain. This CDR3 comprises 14 residues. V shed 2 bases and J shed 10 bases, with 14 bases lying between them. Per the germline V gene, CDR1 is LGHNT and CDR2 is FRNRAP. The CDR3 spells CASGLWTLFKELFF. The CDR3 DNA reads TGTGCTAGTGGTTTGTGGACCCTATTTAAGGAGCTGTTTTTT.

This chain uses TRBV2 with TRBJ2-5; TRBD2 aligns across 14 bases. The ends lost 6 bases at V and 6 bases at J; junction bases unmatched: 6. The CDR3 covers 15 residues. Germline V CDR1 and CDR2: SNHLY, FYNNEI. The CDR3 here is CASSGTSGSGKTQYF. The CDR3 region has the DNA TGTGCCAGCAGCGGGACTAGCGGGAGTGGGAAGACCCAGTACTTC.

The V call is TRBV2, the J call TRBJ2-1; 8 nucleotides align to TRBD1. The CDR3 is 15 amino acids. Germline V gene lookup returns CDR1 SNHLY and CDR2 FYNNEI. V lost 6 bases and J lost 9; bases outside the gene matches: 13. The chain's CDR3 is CASRLGQGSVAEQFF. DNA for the CDR3: TGTGCCAGCAGGCTCGGACAGGGTTCAGTAGCTGAGCAGTTCTTC.

V and J are TRBV9 and TRBJ1-1, with 7 bases matching TRBD1. The CDR3 length is 17 residues. V shed 4 bases, J shed 1 base, and the junction held 13 bases outside the gene matches. The V gene's germline CDR1 is SGDLS and CDR2 YYNGEE. The DNA for the CDR3 is TGTGCCAGCAGCCCCTTAAGACAGGGACCTTCGAACACTGAAGCTTTCTTT. It specifies CASSPLRQGPSNTEAFF.

The chain employs TRBV5-4 and TRBJ1-1; 9 nucleotides match TRBD1. V gave up 2 bases and J gave up 1 base; unmatched junction bases: 6. Per the germline V gene, CDR1 is SGHNT and CDR2 is YYREEE (reference sequence). There are 16 residues in the CDR3. CDR3 sequence reads: CASSFWDRVRNTEAFF. For the CDR3, the DNA is TGTGCCAGCAGCTTTTGGGACAGGGTAAGGAACACTGAAGCTTTCTTT.